These 30 T cell receptor beta chains share one sample of origin, sequenced in a study of a mutant IDH1 vaccine in newly diagnosed glioma. Their recognized antigens are unknown. The time point denotes: week 47, end of study. Doses of 300 ug of mutant IDH1 20-mer peptide were given with topical imiquimod. The assay was immunoSEQ multiplex PCR, and TCRdb's table has in-frame clones only and misses some. This sample carries over 30,000 clones, more than 75% of them seen once, and the ten largest clones take around 12%. The source was PBMCs, collected from a glioma patient whose treatment included an IDH1 peptide vaccine. These receptors all stem from a woman aged 25 to 39 with glioma.

The chain joins TRBV7-2 to TRBJ2-3; D remains unclear. CDR1 and CDR2 (germline): SGHTA, FQGNSA. V lost 3 bases to trimming and J lost 5 bases, with 12 bases between them. This CDR3 spans 14 amino acids. The CDR3 sequence: CASSLGRSVDTQYF. The CDR3, as DNA: TGTGCCAGCAGCTTGGGCAGGAGTGTAGATACGCAGTATTTT. Looking up the rest from reference TRBV7-2 and TRBJ2-3 gives the full variable domain: GAGVSQSPSNKVTEKGKDVELRCDPISGHTALYWYRQSLGQGLEFLIYFQGNSAPDKSGLPSDRFSAERTGGSVSTLTIQRTQQEDSAVYLCASSLGRSVDTQYFGPGTRLTVL.

This clone came up a few times. The chain uses TRBV2 and TRBJ2-7, with no clear D. CDR3 length: 18 amino acids. Trimming shortened V by 0 bases and J by 7 bases, and 25 bases separated the two germline ends. Germline V CDR1 and CDR2: SNHLY, FYNNEI. CDR3 coding DNA: TGTGCCAGCAGTGAAGCATCTCCTATGGCGGCTACCTCCGGGGAGCAGTACTTC. Protein product: CASSEASPMAATSGEQYF. Full variable domain (outside the CDR3, taken from reference TRBV2 and TRBJ2-7): EPEVTQTPSHQVTQMGQEVILRCVPISNHLYFYWYRQILGQKVEFLVSFYNNEISEKSEIFDDQFSVERPDGSNFTLKIRSTKLEDSAMYFCASSEASPMAATSGEQYFGPGTRLTVT.

V usage is TRBV7-8 and J usage is TRBJ2-7, with D possibly being TRBD1 (6 bases). Trimming shortened V by 3 bases and J by 2 bases, and 11 bases separated the two germline ends. CDR3 size: 14 residues. Germline V gene lookup returns CDR1 SGHVS and CDR2 FQNEAQ. CDR3 bases: TGTGCCAGCAGCTTCGCGACAGGAACCTACGAGCAGTACTTC. Protein product: CASSFATGTYEQYF.

The V and J genes are TRBV14 and TRBJ1-5; D is ambiguous. The V end lost 4 bases, the J end lost 4 bases, and 8 bases lay between the germline ends. The germline CDR1 and CDR2 sequences are SGHDN and FVKESK. CDR3 size: 13 residues. DNA for the CDR3: TGTGCCAGCAGCCCCGGTTGGAATCAGCCCCAGCATTTT. This codes for CASSPGWNQPQHF.

The genes are TRBV2 and TRBJ2-6; 9 bases fit TRBD1. The CDR3 has 16 residues. Per the germline V gene, CDR1 is SNHLY and CDR2 is FYNNEI. With V trimmed by 7 bases and J by 0 bases, 4 bases remained unmatched. The CDR3 DNA reads as TGTGCCAGCAAACAGGGGGCGTACTCTGGGGCCAACGTCCTGACTTTC. This gives the protein CASKQGAYSGANVLTF.

The chain couples TRBV4-1 to TRBJ2-7; TRBD2 matches at 7 bases. Per the germline V gene, CDR1 is MGHRA and CDR2 is YSYEKL. The CDR3 is 15 amino acids. CDR3 loop: CAGEGSLSRSHEQYF. Here the CDR3 DNA reads TGCGCGGGGGAGGGCAGCCTGAGTAGATCCCACGAGCAGTACTTC.

The chain combines TRBV4-2 with TRBJ2-5; D gene uncertain. Deletions cut 3 bases from V and 6 bases from J, with 14 bases between. The CDR3 totals 14 residues. The germline V gene encodes CDR1 LGHNA and CDR2 YNFKEQ. In DNA, the CDR3 is TGTGCCAGCAGCCAGGATCTAGGGCGGCAGACCCAGTACTTC. Translating gives CASSQDLGRQTQYF.

V is TRBV2 and J is TRBJ2-3; D possibly matches TRBD1 or TRBD2 (5 bases each). Germline lookup yields CDR1 SNHLY and CDR2 FYNNEI. This CDR3 is built from 16 residues. Trimming pared 1 base from V and 0 bases from J, leaving 11 bases between. Here the CDR3 reads CASSEVVGESTDTQYF. CDR3 sequence (DNA): TGTGCCAGCAGTGAAGTTGTAGGGGAGAGCACAGATACGCAGTATTTT.

This rearrangement joins TRBV7-8 to TRBJ2-7, with D possibly being TRBD2 (6 bases). V lost 1 base and J lost 0, with 13 bases in between. CDR3 length: 16 residues. The germline V gene encodes CDR1 SGHVS and CDR2 FQNEAQ. As DNA, the CDR3 is TGTGCCAGCAGCTTAGACCTCATGGGAGGCTCCTACGAGCAGTACTTC. Its translation is CASSLDLMGGSYEQYF.

This chain joins TRBV30 and TRBJ1-5, with D unresolved. Trimming took off 1 base at V and 11 bases at J, with 12 bases between the two ends. Per the germline V gene, CDR1 is GTSNPN and CDR2 is SVGIG (reference sequence). This CDR3 has 12 residues. The CDR3 DNA sequence: TGTGCCTGGAGTGATCGGGATAGGACCCAGCATTTT. Protein sequence: CAWSDRDRTQHF.

For the CDR3, the DNA is TGCGCCAGCAGCTCCTCCGCGTTACAGGGGCTGAACACTGAAGCTTTCTTT. Its protein product is CASSSSALQGLNTEAFF. The V gene is TRBV5-1, the J gene TRBJ1-1; 7 nucleotides align to TRBD1. V shed 3 bases and J 0 bases; nucleotides not matched to a gene: 11. The germline gives CDR1 SGHRS, CDR2 YFSETQ. The length of the CDR3 is 17 residues.

J is TRBJ2-7 and V is TRBV5-3; D is unclear. TRBV5-3 qualifies as an ORF whose function is uncertain. The CDR3 runs to 15 residues. The V gene lost 0 bases and the J gene lost 4 bases, with 14 bases spanning the gap. Written as DNA, the CDR3 is TGTGCCAGAAGCTTGGATCCCCCGGCTGGTTACGAGCAGTACTTC. Protein sequence: CARSLDPPAGYEQYF.

Turning to this clone: This may be a read error: a much more frequent sequence differs by one nucleotide. The sample has other DNA sequences that encode this CDR3 too. This chain links TRBV18 with TRBJ1-5, with TRBD1 identical over 9 bases. Germline CDR1 is KGHSH and CDR2 is LQKENI. This CDR3 region has 15 residues. V lost 6 bases, J lost 2 bases, and 5 bases stayed unmatched. DNA of the CDR3: TGTGCCAGCTCCCCGGACAGGGGAGGCAATCAGCCCCAGCATTTT. Amino acids: CASSPDRGGNQPQHF.

The gene calls are TRBV10-3 and TRBJ1-1, with a possible D match to TRBD1 (6 bases). Looked up from germline, CDR1 is ENHRY and CDR2 is SYGVKD. The CDR3 totals 12 residues. The ends were cut back, 10 bases at V and 3 bases at J, with 12 bases in the middle. This CDR3 is CATLGADTEAFF. The DNA for the CDR3 is TGTGCCACCCTGGGGGCGGACACTGAAGCTTTCTTT.

The chain has TRBV6-6 and TRBJ2-7, with a weak D call TRBD1 (6 bases). Germline V gives CDR1 MNHNY, CDR2 SVGAGI (reference sequence). This CDR3 comprises 15 residues. V was cut by 2 bases and J by 6 bases, with 17 bases left in between. The CDR3 protein is CASSYTTGKVTEQYF. CDR3 DNA: TGTGCCAGCAGTTACACAACAGGGAAGGTGACCGAGCAGTACTTC.

The chain joins TRBV6-5 to TRBJ2-5, with 8 bases fitting TRBD2. The CDR3 runs to 14 residues. V dropped 6 bases and J dropped 1; count of bases not matched to a gene: 4. Germline assignment: CDR1 MNHEY and CDR2 SVGAGI. CDR3 region: CASSRGGLQETQYF. DNA of the CDR3: TGTGCCAGCAGCCGCGGGGGGCTCCAAGAGACCCAGTACTTC.

This clone was observed once. The rearrangement links TRBV29-1 to TRBJ1-5, with 9 bases fitting TRBD1. The V and J ends lost 4 bases and 10 bases, in that order; junction bases with no gene match: 8. Per germline, CDR1 SQVTM and CDR2 ANQGSEA. The length of the CDR3 is 13 residues. As DNA, the CDR3 is TGCAGCGTTGGTTGGGACAGGGACGGACCCCAGCATTTT. It codes for CSVGWDRDGPQHF.

V usage is TRBV5-1 and J usage is TRBJ1-1; possible D gene TRBD1, 5 bases. The CDR3 runs to 15 residues. From germline, CDR1 is SGHRS and CDR2 YFSETQ. Trimming left V 0 bases short and J 4 bases short, with 13 bases between. CDR3 coding DNA: TGCGCCAGCAGCTTGGCCAGCCTGGGGGGCACTGAAGCTTTCTTT. Translation: CASSLASLGGTEAFF.

The chain links TRBV6-5 to TRBJ2-5; TRBD2 agrees at 9 bases. V trimming: 6 bases; J trimming: 10 bases; junction bases outside the gene matches: 12. The CDR3 has 14 residues. From germline, CDR1 is MNHEY and CDR2 SVGAGI. CDR3 nucleotides: TGTGCCAGCAGCACAATAGCGGGGGCCCCGATCCAGTACTTC. Protein sequence: CASSTIAGAPIQYF.

The chain has TRBV19 and TRBJ1-2; the D gene is possibly TRBD1 (5 bases). The CDR3 is 13 residues long. Germline CDR1 and CDR2: LNHDA and SQIVND (reference sequence). Trimming removed 6 bases at V and 7 bases at J, with 15 bases between. Written as DNA, the CDR3 is TGTGCCAGTAGACTGACAGACGGGGCTGGCTACACCTTC. Protein sequence: CASRLTDGAGYTF. Full variable domain (missing parts from reference TRBV19 and TRBJ1-2): DGGITQSPKYLFRKEGQNVTLSCEQNLNHDAMYWYRQDPGQGLRLIYYSQIVNDFQKGDIAEGYSVSREKKESFPLTVTSAQKNPTAFYLCASRLTDGAGYTFGSGTRLTVV.

V usage is TRBV7-9 and J usage is TRBJ1-2; TRBD1 aligns across 9 bases. Looked up from germline, CDR1 is SEHNR and CDR2 is FQNEAQ (reference sequence). This CDR3 contains 15 residues. After removal of 5 bases from V and 1 base from J, the junction contained 5 bases not matched to a gene. The CDR3 reads CASSPGTGLNYGYTF. As DNA, the CDR3 is TGTGCCAGCAGCCCAGGGACAGGGCTTAACTATGGCTACACCTTC.

The rearrangement joins TRBV9 to TRBJ1-4; D remains unclear. The germline V gene encodes CDR1 SGDLS and CDR2 YYNGEE. Trimming took 3 bases from V and 8 from J, leaving 8 bases between them. The CDR3 consists of 12 residues. DNA of the CDR3: TGTGCCAGCAGCGCCCTGGGGGAAAAACTGTTTTTT. Its translation: CASSALGEKLFF.

This rearrangement joins TRBV4-1 to TRBJ2-5; D is uncertain. V lost 3 bases and J 5 bases, leaving 16 bases between the germline ends. Germline V lookup: CDR1 MGHRA, CDR2 YSYEKL. The CDR3 totals 15 residues. This CDR3 reads CASSQLTGLEETQYF. DNA for the CDR3: TGCGCCAGCAGCCAGCTAACGGGCCTCGAGGAGACCCAGTACTTC.

In this sample, this clone turned up a few times. The chain carries TRBV2 and TRBJ1-3, with D hard to call. From germline, CDR1 is SNHLY and CDR2 FYNNEI. There are 14 residues in the CDR3. V was clipped by 6 bases and J by 0 bases, with 9 bases between them. The CDR3 nucleotides are TGTGCCAGCAGCTTCACCACCTCTGGAAACACCATATATTTT. Translation: CASSFTTSGNTIYF.

The rearrangement uses TRBV7-8 and TRBJ2-2; the D gene is possibly TRBD1 (6 bases). The germline V and J ends were trimmed by 5 bases and 3 bases, with 7 bases remaining between them. Germline V gene sequence: CDR1 SGHVS, CDR2 FQNEAQ. CDR3 length: 13 residues. The CDR3 loop is CASSTGYTGELFF. The DNA of the CDR3 is TGTGCCAGCAGCACAGGGTACACCGGGGAGCTGTTTTTT.

The CDR3 DNA reads TGTGCCAGCTCCCTCGGCCGCGTTCCGGGGGAGCAGTACTTC. It is translated as CASSLGRVPGEQYF. The gene calls are TRBV18 and TRBJ2-7, with D possibly being TRBD2 (5 bases). The CDR3 has 14 amino acids. The germline gives CDR1 KGHSH, CDR2 LQKENI. V was shortened by 6 bases and J by 7 bases, with 19 bases between the two germline ends.

J is TRBJ2-7 and V is TRBV19; D unclear. The CDR3 extends over 13 amino acids. Germline V gene data show CDR1 as LNHDA and CDR2 as SQIVND (reference sequence). Trimming stripped 5 bases from V and 0 bases from J, with 8 bases between. The CDR3 is CASSWSISYEQYF. The CDR3 coding sequence is TGTGCCAGTAGTTGGAGCATCTCCTACGAGCAGTACTTC.

The rearrangement links TRBV7-2 to TRBJ2-1; 11 positions agree with TRBD1. The CDR3 contains 15 residues. Germline CDR1 is SGHTA and CDR2 is FQGNSA. Unmatched junction bases numbered 2, after V lost 5 bases and J lost 2 bases. CDR3 nucleotide sequence: TGTGCCAGCAGCCAGGGACAGGGGGCCTACAATGAGCAGTTCTTC. Amino acid sequence: CASSQGQGAYNEQFF. Full variable domain (outside the CDR3, taken from reference TRBV7-2 and TRBJ2-1): GAGVSQSPSNKVTEKGKDVELRCDPISGHTALYWYRQSLGQGLEFLIYFQGNSAPDKSGLPSDRFSAERTGGSVSTLTIQRTQQEDSAVYLCASSQGQGAYNEQFFGPGTRLTVL.

This chain links TRBV6-5 with TRBJ2-7, with a possible D match to TRBD2 (6 bases). Trimming left V 8 bases short and J 5 bases short, with 19 bases between. The V gene's germline CDR1 is MNHEY and CDR2 SVGAGI. The CDR3 sequence is 14 residues long. The CDR3 is CASVIGGAFHEQYF. The CDR3 bases are TGTGCCAGCGTCATAGGAGGGGCGTTCCACGAGCAGTACTTC.

The V and J genes are TRBV9 and TRBJ2-3, with D possibly called TRBD1 or TRBD2 (5 bases each). This CDR3 spans 15 amino acids. V was pared by 0 bases and J by 2 bases, with 10 bases between. Germline-derived CDR1 and CDR2 are SGDLS and YYNGEE. This CDR3 reads CASSVGDGLTDTQYF. In nucleotides, the CDR3 is TGTGCCAGCAGCGTAGGGGACGGACTCACAGATACGCAGTATTTT.